Below are 12 T cell receptor beta chains sequenced from a single sample in a study of T-cell reconstitution after alpha-beta-depleted transplantation in children. TCRbeta library preparation incorporated unique molecular identifiers. Each CDR3 protein gets one entry after TCRdb re-called the PCR reads with MiXCR. Seen here are 90,000 to 100,000 distinct CDR3 sequences, about 25% observed once, and the top ten hold about 21%. The source was PBMCs, collected before TCRalphabeta/CD19-depleted stem cell transplant. All receptors come from a boy aged 2-15 years with acute lymphoblastic leukemia, due to receive a stem cell transplant.

On this clonotype: The junction shows a germline mismatch at one end, possibly a read error. The chain links TRBV12-3 or TRBV12-4 to TRBJ2-7, with TRBD2 matching over 9 bases. CDR3 length: 15 residues. The CDR3 coding sequence is TGTGACAGCAGCTCGACTAGCGGAGGAGACCTCGAGCAGTACTTC. Translated, it gives CDSSSTSGGDLEQYF.

This clonotype was detected only a few times. The rearrangement uses TRBV7-7 and TRBJ2-5, with D perhaps matching TRBD1 (6 bases). CDR1 SSHAT and CDR2 FNYEAQ come from the germline V gene (reference sequence). CDR3 length equals 15 residues. V dropped 0 bases and J dropped 2 bases, with 10 bases sitting between them. This chain's CDR3 is CASSLATGTQETQYF. Written as DNA, the CDR3 is TGTGCCAGCAGCTTAGCGACTGGGACACAAGAGACCCAGTACTTC.

At least ten counts were recorded for this clonotype. V usage is TRBV9 and J usage is TRBJ2-6; TRBD2 is a possible D gene (6 bases). Germline assignment: CDR1 SGDLS and CDR2 YYNGEE. V lost 2 bases to trimming and J lost 1 base, with 19 bases between them. This CDR3 has 19 residues. CDR3 loop: CASSVGGGASSSGANVLTF. Written as DNA, the CDR3 is TGTGCCAGCAGCGTGGGTGGAGGGGCCTCTTCTTCTGGGGCCAACGTCCTGACTTTC.

The chain combines TRBV3-1 with TRBJ1-1, with D unresolved. The germline V and J ends were trimmed by 2 bases and 4 bases, with 8 bases remaining between them. CDR1 is LGHDT, CDR2 YNNKEL, per germline (reference sequence). The CDR3 covers 13 residues. CDR3 sequence: CASSQRRSTEAFF. The CDR3 nucleotides read TGTGCCAGCAGCCAACGGAGGAGCACTGAAGCTTTCTTT.

The rearrangement uses TRBV29-1 and TRBJ1-1; tentatively, D is TRBD1 (5 bases). Germline V CDR1 and CDR2: SQVTM, ANQGSEA. This CDR3 comprises 13 residues. Trimming removed 5 bases from V and 4 bases from J, with 14 bases in between. In nucleotides, the CDR3 is TGCAGCGTTTGGCAGGGTCTCGGCACTGAAGCTTTCTTT. Its protein is CSVWQGLGTEAFF.

The sample holds many counts of this clonotype. The V and J genes are TRBV2 and TRBJ2-1; the D gene is possibly TRBD1 (6 bases). V gave up 9 bases and J gave up 0 bases, with 12 bases separating them. CDR3 length: 14 residues. CDR1 SNHLY and CDR2 FYNNEI come from the germline V gene. The CDR3 protein is CASSADSSYNEQFF. CDR3 DNA sequence: TGTGCCAGTTCAGCGGACAGCTCCTACAATGAGCAGTTCTTC.

The V call is TRBV24-1, the J call TRBJ2-1; 7 bases align to TRBD2. With 3 bases clipped from V and 2 bases from J, the junction kept 12 bases outside the gene matches. The CDR3 contains 18 residues. Per the germline V gene, CDR1 is KGHDR and CDR2 is SFDVKD. The CDR3 protein is CATSDRLASGGTYNEQFF. The CDR3 DNA is TGTGCCACCAGTGATCGACTCGCTAGCGGAGGCACCTACAATGAGCAGTTCTTC.

This sequence joins TRBV11-1 and TRBJ2-7, with 11 bases aligning to TRBD2. After removal of 3 bases from V and 3 bases from J, the junction contained 7 bases not matched to a gene. The length of the CDR3 is 16 residues. Germline V gene lookup returns CDR1 SGHAT and CDR2 FQDESV (reference sequence). CDR3 bases: TGTGCCAGCAGCTTGGGGACTAGCGGAGGATTCTACGAGCAGTACTTC. This translates into CASSLGTSGGFYEQYF.

The gene calls are TRBV28 and TRBJ2-3; 9 nucleotides line up with TRBD2. Germline V gives CDR1 MDHEN, CDR2 SYDVKM. The CDR3 length is 16 residues. Losses at the gene ends were 4 bases for V and 1 base for J; bases not matched to a gene: 6. The chain's CDR3 is CASSSHSGSGTDTQYF. The CDR3 DNA reads TGTGCCAGCAGTTCACATAGCGGGAGTGGCACAGATACGCAGTATTTT.

This clonotype was picked up a small number of times. The chain recombines TRBV7-2 with TRBJ2-3, with 12 bases identical to TRBD2. After removal of 7 bases from V and 4 bases from J, the junction contained 3 bases not matched to a gene. Looked up from germline, CDR1 is SGHTA and CDR2 is FQGNSA. CDR3 size: 14 residues. CDR3 in DNA: TGTGCCAGCACCAGACTAGCGGGAGCAGATACGCAGTATTTT. It translates to CASTRLAGADTQYF.

This chain links TRBV6-2 or TRBV6-3 with TRBJ2-3; D is unresolved. The CDR3 is 16 residues long. Germline CDR1 is MNHEY and CDR2 is SVGEGT. V lost 2 bases, J lost 2 bases, and 14 bases lay in between. For the CDR3, the DNA is TGTGCCAGCAGTTACGGTTTAGGTCTTTTCACAGATACGCAGTATTTT. Its protein is CASSYGLGLFTDTQYF.

This clonotype was seen a few times. V gene TRBV29-1 combines with J gene TRBJ1-3; D unclear. Trimming pared 0 bases from V and 0 bases from J, leaving 12 bases between. The CDR3 is made up of 16 amino acids. Germline V gene data show CDR1 as SQVTM and CDR2 as ANQGSEA. The CDR3 DNA follows: TGCAGCGTTGAAGATCGCCAGTTACGCTCTGGAAACACCATATATTTT. Protein sequence: CSVEDRQLRSGNTIYF. Together with reference TRBV29-1 and TRBJ1-3, the CDR3 gives the full variable domain: SAVISQKPSRDICQRGTSLTIQCQVDSQVTMMFWYRQQPGQSLTLIATANQGSEATYESGFVIDKFPISRPNLTFSTLTVSNMSPEDSSIYLCSVEDRQLRSGNTIYFGEGSWLTVV.